There are many counts of the clone carrying this T cell receptor beta chain. Its specificity is not known. These data belong to a study of HIV-infected patients and healthy controls. The repertoire came from unfractionated whole blood and reflected all unsorted peripheral T cells. Findings of the study overall: HIV-infected patients shared fewer CDR3 sequences between individuals than healthy controls. Untreated HIV+ repertoires had roughly threefold fewer distinct CDR3s and lower Shannon diversity than healthy controls.

Around 450 ng RNA was reverse transcribed with alpha and beta constant-region primers. Separate chain-specific third strand synthesis with multiplexing indices produced the alpha and beta libraries. Using its own MiXCR run on the 5' RACE reads, TCRdb lists one record per CDR3 protein. Of some 8,500 distinct CDR3 sequences listed, 8% are singletons. Source: blood, taken before antiretroviral therapy. This TCR came from an adult with HIV infection. The donor label of this sample is uncertain.

CDR3 nucleotide sequence: TGTGCCAGCAAACCGGGACAATTAACCATGAACACTGAAGCTTTCTTT. Protein: CASKPGQLTMNTEAFF. This chain joins TRBV5-8 and TRBJ1-1; D may be TRBD1 (6 bases). Trimming left V 6 bases short and J 0 bases short, with 18 bases between. The CDR3 extends over 16 amino acids. Germline V gives CDR1 SGHTS, CDR2 YDEGEE.